The 32 T cell receptor beta chains below were found in one sample sequenced in a study of regulatory T cells in long-lasting Graves disease. Both iRepertoire HTBI primers and Arm-PCR of CDR3 regions were used to build the TCR beta libraries. TCRdb analysed the multiplex PCR reads with MiXCR anew, one entry per CDR3 protein. The data hold 400,000 to 500,000 distinct CDR3 sequences, with about 17% observed a single time. Time point meaning: newly diagnosed GD, antithyroid drugs for less than 3 months. The TCR library was made from RNA extracted from PBMCs. The sample was also reused in another study, on T cells in Graves' hyperthyroidism and ophthalmopathy.

The specimen was peripheral blood mononuclear cells (PBMCs), collected at new diagnosis, from a patient treated with antithyroid drugs. The receptor set was obtained from a woman aged 18-29 years with Graves disease.

This clonotype was picked up many times. This chain uses TRBV2 with TRBJ2-7; 8 bases match TRBD1. This CDR3 has 12 residues. Looked up from germline, CDR1 is SNHLY and CDR2 is FYNNEI. V shed 7 bases and J 7 bases; nucleotides not matched to a gene: 6. The CDR3 reads CASTETGEEQYF. In DNA form, the CDR3 reads TGTGCCAGCACGGAGACAGGGGAAGAGCAGTACTTC.

This clonotype was seen a handful of times. As the CDR3 is not closed by the conserved phenylalanine or tryptophan, this likely results from a read error. The chain employs TRBV27 and TRBJ1-1; D not certain. This CDR3 spans 9 amino acids. The germline V gene has CDR1 MNHEY and CDR2 SMNVEV (reference sequence). V was clipped by 6 bases and J by 5 bases, with 1 base between them. The CDR3 here is CASRTEAFS. The CDR3 DNA reads TGTGCCAGCAGGACTGAAGCTTTCTCT.

The sample holds many counts of this clonotype. The chain recombines TRBV18 with TRBJ2-2; TRBD2 aligns across 11 bases. This CDR3 contains 16 residues. Trimming at V came to 1 base and at J to 7 bases, leaving 5 bases not matched to a gene. The V gene's germline CDR1 is KGHSH and CDR2 LQKENI. The CDR3: CASSPQTSGIGGELFF. The CDR3 DNA is TGTGCCAGCTCACCACAGACTAGCGGGATTGGCGGGGAGCTGTTTTTT.

In its sample, this clonotype was seen a few times. This sequence joins TRBV7-9 and TRBJ1-1; weak D call: TRBD1 (5 bases). This CDR3 is built from 11 residues. Germline V gives CDR1 SEHNR, CDR2 FQNEAQ (reference sequence). V was cut by 3 bases and J by 12 bases, with 11 bases left in between. The CDR3 bases are TGTGCCAGCAGCTTTCGGGGGAGGACTTTCTTT. Translated: CASSFRGRTFF.

V and J are TRBV20-1 and TRBJ1-2, with D perhaps matching TRBD1 (5 bases). The V gene lost 0 bases and the J gene lost 7 bases, with 12 bases spanning the gap. Germline assignment: CDR1 DFQATT and CDR2 SNEGSKA (reference sequence). The CDR3 covers 13 residues. Here the CDR3 DNA reads TGCAGTGCTAGAGATACGGGGCAGCGTGGCTACACCTTC. This sequence encodes CSARDTGQRGYTF.

Many counts were recorded for this clonotype. The chain links TRBV12-3 or TRBV12-4 to TRBJ1-1; maybe TRBD1 (6 bases). This CDR3 is built from 13 residues. The V gene lost 6 bases and the J gene lost 1 base, with 9 bases spanning the gap. CDR3: CASRKDRNTEAFF. The CDR3 DNA sequence: TGTGCCAGCAGAAAGGACAGGAACACTGAAGCTTTCTTT.

The V and J genes are TRBV28 and TRBJ1-1; TRBD1 matches at 7 bases. The CDR3 sequence is 16 residues long. The V gene end was trimmed by 5 bases and the J gene end by 0 bases; junction bases not matched to a gene: 9. CDR1 MDHEN and CDR2 SYDVKM come from the germline V gene. The CDR3 region has the DNA TGTGCCAGCAGTGTCGGGGACAGCGCCGTGAACACTGAAGCTTTCTTT. Translating it yields CASSVGDSAVNTEAFF.

In its sample, this clonotype was seen many times. The chain links TRBV28 to TRBJ2-1; D is perhaps TRBD2 (5 bases). Trimming removed 10 bases at V and 4 bases at J, with 17 bases between. The CDR3 consists of 14 residues. Germline assignment: CDR1 MDHEN and CDR2 SYDVKM. This chain's CDR3 is CATAGGPIYNEQFF. The CDR3 DNA follows: TGTGCCACCGCCGGCGGGCCAATTTACAATGAGCAGTTCTTC.

This clonotype was seen ten or more times. V gene TRBV3-1 combines with J gene TRBJ2-1; a weak D match, TRBD1 (6 bases). Germline assignment: CDR1 LGHDT and CDR2 YNNKEL (reference sequence). The CDR3 extends over 14 amino acids. V was cut by 4 bases and J by 9 bases, with 16 bases left in between. CDR3 amino acids: CASSLGPEGVEQFF. CDR3 coding DNA: TGTGCCAGCAGCCTGGGGCCAGAGGGGGTTGAGCAGTTCTTC.

This clonotype was counted a few times. The CDR3 DNA reads TGTGCCTGGAGTCGACAGGGGCTGGCCACTTCACCCCTCCACTTT. This translates into CAWSRQGLATSPLHF. The V call is TRBV30, the J call TRBJ1-6, with 8 bases matching TRBD1. The CDR3 is made up of 15 amino acids. The trim removed 2 bases at V and 9 bases at J, leaving 9 bases unmatched. Germline V CDR1 and CDR2: GTSNPN, SVGIG (reference sequence).

This clonotype was counted many times. This chain uses TRBV18 with TRBJ2-3, with D uncertain. V dropped 3 bases and J dropped 1 base, with 11 bases sitting between them. This CDR3 spans 15 amino acids. From germline, CDR1 is KGHSH and CDR2 LQKENI. The CDR3 protein is CASSPVRAGTDTQYF. The CDR3 DNA is TGTGCCAGCTCACCGGTAAGGGCTGGCACAGATACGCAGTATTTT.

The chain recombines TRBV27 with TRBJ2-7; tentative D call: TRBD2 (6 bases). Looked up from germline, CDR1 is MNHEY and CDR2 is SMNVEV (reference sequence). V was clipped by 6 bases and J by 4 bases, with 19 bases between them. This CDR3 comprises 15 residues. The CDR3 DNA is TGTGCCAGCAGGTTTATGGCTAGCGTAAAGTACGAGCAGTACTTC. Translating it yields CASRFMASVKYEQYF.

This clonotype was detected a few times. Relative to the germline gene, one junction end is altered; a read error may explain this. The V and J genes are TRBV10-2 and TRBJ1-1, with unresolved D. Germline CDR1 WSHSY, CDR2 SAAADI. The CDR3 totals 13 residues. CDR3 loop: CASKFGGNTGAFF. The DNA for the CDR3 is TGCGCCAGCAAGTTTGGAGGAAACACTGGAGCTTTCTTT.

This clonotype was observed at least ten times. This rearrangement joins TRBV20-1 to TRBJ1-5, with TRBD1 matching 7 bases. Germline V lookup: CDR1 DFQATT, CDR2 SNEGSKA (reference sequence). The trim removed 3 bases at V and 2 bases at J, leaving 10 bases unmatched. The CDR3 extends over 16 amino acids. As DNA, the CDR3 is TGCAGTGCTAGCCCCCCACGACAGGGCCGCAATCAGCCCCAGCATTTT. It is translated as CSASPPRQGRNQPQHF.

The chain recombines TRBV28 with TRBJ2-2, with no clear D. CDR1 and CDR2 from the germline V gene are MDHEN and SYDVKM. The V end lost 1 base, the J end lost 9 bases, and 3 bases lay between the germline ends. The CDR3 is 11 amino acids. The CDR3 loop is CASSLFRELFF. Here the CDR3 DNA reads TGTGCCAGCAGTTTATTTAGGGAGCTGTTTTTT.

Many counts were recorded for this clonotype. The rearrangement uses TRBV6-1 and TRBJ2-1, with 8 bases aligning to TRBD1. In germline, CDR1 is MNHNS, CDR2 SASEGT. The CDR3 covers 16 residues. The ends lost 6 bases at V and 0 bases at J; junction bases unmatched: 7. CDR3 protein: CASRNTGTGSYNEQFF. CDR3 coding DNA: TGTGCCAGCAGGAATACTGGGACAGGCTCCTACAATGAGCAGTTCTTC.

In this sample, this clonotype turned up many times. The chain couples TRBV20-1 to TRBJ2-3; 10 bases are a match to TRBD2. The CDR3 extends over 16 amino acids. V was pared by 0 bases and J by 6 bases, with 9 bases of the junction left unmatched. In germline, CDR1 is DFQATT, CDR2 SNEGSKA (reference sequence). The CDR3: CSARDRGTSVDDTQYF. CDR3 coding DNA: TGCAGTGCTAGAGACCGAGGGACTAGCGTTGATGATACGCAGTATTTT.

This clonotype was counted many times. A read error may produce the germline difference seen at one junction end. The chain is built from TRBV7-7 and TRBJ2-1; 7 bases are a match to TRBD2. The CDR3 length is 14 residues. The germline CDR1 and CDR2 sequences are SSHAT and FNYEAQ (reference sequence). The CDR3 DNA is TGTGCTAGCAGCTCTCAGGGACTAAACAATGAGCAGTTCTTC. This codes for CASSSQGLNNEQFF.

This sequence joins TRBV5-1 and TRBJ2-1; D is possibly TRBD1 (6 bases). Judging by the DNA end, TRBJ2-5 fits better; the J call may be wrong. This CDR3 has 14 residues. Germline CDR1 SGHRS, CDR2 YFSETQ. CDR3 amino acids: CASSFGGLQETQYF. The CDR3 DNA reads TGCGCCAGCAGCTTTGGGGGCCTCCAAGAGACCCAGTACTTC.

This clonotype has at least ten counts. The chain recombines TRBV20-1 with TRBJ2-7; D may be TRBD1 (6 bases). V was clipped by 2 bases and J by 6 bases, with 11 bases between them. The germline V gene encodes CDR1 DFQATT and CDR2 SNEGSKA (reference sequence). CDR3 length equals 12 residues. The CDR3, as DNA: TGCAGTGCTAGACCCAGGGGTGGCGAGCAGTACTTC. Amino acid sequence: CSARPRGGEQYF.

There are many counts of this clonotype. V usage is TRBV10-3 and J usage is TRBJ2-7; D may be TRBD2 (5 bases). The germline gives CDR1 ENHRY, CDR2 SYGVKD. The germline V and J ends were trimmed by 4 bases and 2 bases, with 6 bases remaining between them. The CDR3 has 12 amino acids. DNA for the CDR3: TGTGCCATCAGTGTGAGGGCCTACGAGCAGTACTTC. Translating gives CAISVRAYEQYF.

Concerning this clonotype itself: A much larger clone sits a single nucleotide away, making a read error possible. The chain combines TRBV12-3 or TRBV12-4 with TRBJ2-1; TRBD2 is a possible D gene (5 bases). The CDR3 is 12 amino acids. The CDR3 bases are TGTGCCAGCAGTCTAGAAACCGGGAAAACAGACTTC. It is translated as CASSLETGKTDF.

This chain links TRBV20-1 with TRBJ2-7, with TRBD1 matching over 10 bases. In germline, CDR1 is DFQATT, CDR2 SNEGSKA (reference sequence). The CDR3 extends over 15 amino acids. The V segment lost 5 bases and the J segment 2 bases; nucleotides outside the gene matches: 9. CDR3 sequence reads: CSAGGQGSSPYEQYF. In DNA form, the CDR3 reads TGCAGTGCTGGGGGACAGGGGTCGAGCCCCTACGAGCAGTACTTC.

This clonotype was observed at least ten times. The chain couples TRBV18 to TRBJ1-2; the match to TRBD1 covers 10 bases. Germline V gene sequence: CDR1 KGHSH, CDR2 LQKENI. After removal of 3 bases from V and 2 bases from J, the junction contained 3 bases not matched to a gene. CDR3 size: 15 residues. The CDR3, as DNA: TGTGCCAGCTCACCCCCGGGACAGGGGAACTATGGCTACACCTTC. This codes for CASSPPGQGNYGYTF.

The CDR3 DNA is TGCAGCGTTGCGCCGGGACACCAGACCGGGGAGCTGTTTTTT. It encodes CSVAPGHQTGELFF. This chain connects TRBV29-1 to TRBJ2-2; maybe TRBD1 (6 bases). Trimming stripped 4 bases from V and 5 bases from J, with 14 bases between. The CDR3 covers 14 residues. CDR1 and CDR2 from the germline V gene are SQVTM and ANQGSEA.

The chain employs TRBV19 and TRBJ2-7; D ambiguous. Germline CDR1 is LNHDA and CDR2 is SQIVND (reference sequence). Deletions cut 3 bases from V and 5 bases from J, with 5 bases between. The CDR3 loop spans 11 amino acids. In DNA, the CDR3 is TGTGCCAGTAGTATTGGACACGAGCAGTACTTC. Its protein product is CASSIGHEQYF.

This clonotype was recorded at least ten times. The rearrangement links TRBV27 to TRBJ1-6, with D hard to call. Germline V gene data show CDR1 as MNHEY and CDR2 as SMNVEV (reference sequence). V lost 6 bases and J lost 14, with 35 bases in between. The CDR3 spans 19 residues. CDR3 sequence: CASSNSGLFRARSTSTLHF. DNA for the CDR3: TGTGCCAGCAGCAACTCCGGGTTGTTTCGGGCGCGGAGTACGTCAACCCTCCACTTT.

This chain connects TRBV4-2 to TRBJ1-3; 7 nucleotides match TRBD1. Germline CDR1 and CDR2: LGHNA and YNFKEQ. This CDR3 region has 16 residues. After removal of 0 bases from V and 0 bases from J, the junction contained 2 bases not matched to a gene. The CDR3 protein is CASSQETGASGNTIYF. In DNA, the CDR3 is TGTGCCAGCAGCCAAGAAACAGGGGCCTCTGGAAACACCATATATTTT.

This clonotype was seen only once. The chain has TRBV9 and TRBJ1-5; TRBD1 aligns across 7 bases. The J segment lost 6 bases and the V segment lost 4 bases, leaving 4 bases of the junction unmatched. Germline V gene data show CDR1 as SGDLS and CDR2 as YYNGEE. CDR3 length: 13 amino acids. The CDR3 loop reads CASSPGQAQPQHF. The DNA of the CDR3 is TGTGCCAGCAGCCCTGGACAGGCTCAGCCCCAGCATTTT.

The chain couples TRBV29-1 to TRBJ1-2, with TRBD1 identical over 9 bases. Trimming removed 7 bases from V and 2 bases from J; junction bases left unmatched: 8. The length of the CDR3 is 14 residues. The germline V gene encodes CDR1 SQVTM and CDR2 ANQGSEA. CDR3: CSAYGQGKNYGYTF. For the CDR3, the DNA is TGCAGCGCGTATGGACAGGGGAAAAACTATGGCTACACCTTC.

The chain uses TRBV30 and TRBJ2-5; 11 bases map to TRBD2. Germline V CDR1 and CDR2: GTSNPN, SVGIG (reference sequence). The ends lost 4 bases at V and 7 bases at J; junction bases unmatched: 5. The CDR3 is 13 residues long. In DNA form, the CDR3 reads TGTGCCTGGACGGGACTAGCGGAGGGGACCCAGTACTTC. This codes for CAWTGLAEGTQYF.

This clonotype was detected a few times. The V gene is TRBV6-1, the J gene TRBJ1-1; unclear D gene. The CDR3 is made up of 12 amino acids. The germline gives CDR1 MNHNS, CDR2 SASEGT. Deletions cut 6 bases from V and 6 bases from J, with 11 bases between. CDR3 region: CASSPDRSEAFF. CDR3 sequence (DNA): TGTGCCAGCAGCCCCGACCGTTCTGAAGCTTTCTTT.